What follows is one TCR beta chain and its context. CDR3 length: 14 residues. Trimming pared 1 base from V and 4 bases from J, leaving 8 bases between. CDR1 is MNHNS, CDR2 SASEGT, per germline. The study amplified TCR beta CDR3 regions using RNA transcripts. A first-round RT-PCR used HTBI primers, followed by a second-round multiplex PCR. TCRdb redid the calling of the multiplex PCR reads with MiXCR, one entry per CDR3 protein. The sample contains hundreds of thousands of distinct CDR3 sequences, about a fifth of which appear only once. The data were obtained in a study of Graves' ophthalmopathy and Graves' hyperthyroidism.

The chain carries TRBV6-1 and TRBJ1-5; no clear D. The sequenced material came from peripheral blood. This sequence was found in a woman between 18 and 29 years old with stable Graves' hyperthyroidism. Some clones in this sample may be carry-over from other donors' samples. This chain's CDR3 is CASSEVAGNQPQHF. The CDR3, as DNA: TGTGCCAGCAGTGAAGTGGCCGGGAATCAGCCCCAGCATTTT.